This entry lists 11 T cell receptor beta chains sequenced from one sample in a study of blood T cells in healthy people across ages. The second PCR ran roughly 6 to 11 cycles with a sample-barcoded 5' primer and J-beta primers. TCRdb processed the 5' RACE reads anew with MiXCR; each CDR3 protein has one entry. There are around 780,000 distinct CDR3 sequences in the sample; around 25% occur only once, and 3% lies in the top ten. The data were also submitted as part of a second study, on T cells of mothers and their children.

Sequencing was carried out using blood. The source is a boy aged 10-17 years in good health.

This clonotype occurred a few times. This chain links TRBV20-1 with TRBJ2-5; D is tentatively TRBD1 or TRBD2 (5 bases each). The CDR3 is made up of 13 amino acids. CDR1 and CDR2 from the germline V gene are DFQATT and SNEGSKA (reference sequence). CDR3: CSALQGEEETQYF. The DNA for the CDR3 is TGCAGCGCCCTTCAGGGAGAGGAAGAGACCCAGTACTTC.

This clonotype turned up a few times. This may come from a read error, since a much larger clone is one base off. V is TRBV29-1 and J is TRBJ2-5; 7 positions agree with TRBD1. Germline loops: CDR1 SQVTM, CDR2 ANQGSEA. Germline trimming cut 8 bases from V and 2 bases from J; bases unmatched to any gene: 11. The CDR3 loop spans 14 amino acids. The CDR3 nucleotides read TGCAGCCCCCCGGTGGGCAGGGGGCAAGAGACCCAGTACTTC. Its translation: CSPPVGRGQETQYF. The full variable domain, its missing parts supplied by reference TRBV29-1 and TRBJ2-5, is SAVISQKPSRDICQRGTSLTIQCQVDSQVTMMFWYRQQPGQSLTLIATANQGSEATYESGFVIDKFPISRPNLTFSTLTVSNMSPEDSSIYLCSPPVGRGQETQYFGPGTRLLVL.

CDR3 loop: CASSLWLTGAGANVLTF. The CDR3 DNA reads TGTGCCAGCAGCTTATGGTTGACAGGGGCTGGGGCCAACGTCCTGACTTTC. This chain uses TRBV7-3 with TRBJ2-6, with 8 bases matching TRBD1. This CDR3 is 17 amino acids long. The ends lost 2 bases at V and 2 bases at J; junction bases unmatched: 5. The V gene's germline CDR1 is SGHTA and CDR2 FQGTGA.

This clonotype was seen a handful of times. The chain recombines TRBV12-3 or TRBV12-4 with TRBJ2-7; a weak D match, TRBD1 (6 bases). The CDR3 loop spans 15 amino acids. V was clipped by 4 bases and J by 0 bases, with 13 bases between them. CDR3 amino acids: CASSSGTLNSYEQYF. The CDR3 coding sequence is TGTGCCAGCAGTTCCGGGACACTCAACTCCTACGAGCAGTACTTC.

The V and J genes are TRBV5-1 and TRBJ2-3, with D perhaps TRBD1 or TRBD2 (5 bases each). CDR3 length: 15 amino acids. V was cut by 0 bases and J by 4 bases, with 12 bases left in between. Germline V gene lookup returns CDR1 SGHRS and CDR2 YFSETQ. The CDR3 nucleotides are TGCGCCAGCAGCTTGGAGGGCAGGGAGTCAGATACGCAGTATTTT. It codes for CASSLEGRESDTQYF.

The table lists this clonotype with many counts. V gene TRBV11-2 combines with J gene TRBJ2-5, with a tentative D call TRBD1 (5 bases). Trimming took off 5 bases at V and 2 bases at J, with 12 bases between the two ends. The CDR3 spans 14 residues. Germline V lookup: CDR1 SGHAT, CDR2 FQNNGV. The CDR3 loop reads CASSVRDRQETQYF. CDR3 DNA sequence: TGTGCCAGCAGCGTCAGAGACAGACAAGAGACCCAGTACTTC.

There are a few counts of this clonotype. The rearrangement joins TRBV4-1 to TRBJ2-1, with a tentative D call TRBD1 (5 bases). V lost 0 bases, J lost 2 bases, and 17 bases lay in between. Germline V gene sequence: CDR1 MGHRA, CDR2 YSYEKL. The CDR3 is made up of 18 amino acids. DNA for the CDR3: TGCGCCAGCAGCCAAGACAAGCTTAGGGGATTCCCCTACAATGAGCAGTTCTTC. Protein: CASSQDKLRGFPYNEQFF.

This clonotype was found a few times. The genes are TRBV6-6 and TRBJ2-1, with TRBD1 matching over 7 bases. The ends lost 8 bases at V and 4 bases at J; junction bases unmatched: 11. CDR3 size: 15 residues. Germline loops: CDR1 MNHNY, CDR2 SVGAGI (reference sequence). CDR3 region: CASLRGGMAYNEQFF. The CDR3 DNA sequence: TGTGCCAGCCTCCGAGGGGGCATGGCTTACAATGAGCAGTTCTTC.

This clonotype was counted only a few times. The chain employs TRBV6-5 and TRBJ2-2; the D gene is possibly TRBD1 (5 bases). CDR3 length equals 17 residues. V was clipped by 0 bases and J by 0 bases, with 11 bases between them. The germline gives CDR1 MNHEY, CDR2 SVGAGI. CDR3 nucleotides: TGTGCCAGCAGTTACTCGCAGGGCCCCGCGAACACCGGGGAGCTGTTTTTT. This codes for CASSYSQGPANTGELFF.

The chain employs TRBV6-5 and TRBJ2-7; tentatively, D is TRBD2 (6 bases). The germline gives CDR1 MNHEY, CDR2 SVGAGI. CDR3 length: 15 residues. With 0 bases removed from V and 2 bases from J, the gap between germline ends came to 11 bases. In nucleotides, the CDR3 is TGTGCCAGCAGTTACTCGGGACTCCATACCTACGAGCAGTACTTC. Protein: CASSYSGLHTYEQYF.

The J gene is TRBJ2-7, the V gene TRBV10-3; 12 nucleotides agree with TRBD1. Germline CDR1 is ENHRY and CDR2 is SYGVKD. J gave up 7 bases and V 2 bases, and 6 bases lay outside the gene matches. This CDR3 has 15 residues. CDR3 bases: TGTGCCATCAGTGAGGGGGGACAGGGGGCTTGGGAGCAGTACTTC. It translates to CAISEGGQGAWEQYF.